Each of the 5 T cell receptor beta chains below was sequenced from the same sample in a study of cytomegalovirus exposure and HLA in healthy donors. Primers for the PCR totalled 60 Vbeta and 13 Jbeta. Some clones are missing from TCRdb's copy, which holds only in-frame ones; the method was immunoSEQ multiplex PCR. The table shows 200,000 to 250,000 clones, with roughly 84% occurring only once. The sample consisted of PBMCs. These receptor sequences come from a girl aged 5 to 17 in good health and CMV-seronegative.

The chain recombines TRBV20-1 with TRBJ1-2, with 8 bases identical to TRBD1. The CDR3 is made up of 10 amino acids. Germline trimming cut 3 bases from V and 14 bases from J; bases unmatched to any gene: 5. The germline V gene has CDR1 DFQATT and CDR2 SNEGSKA (reference sequence). The CDR3 loop is CSARDRDVTF. The DNA of the CDR3 is TGCAGTGCTAGGGACAGGGATGTTACCTTC.

The V gene is TRBV6-5, the J gene TRBJ1-2; 8 nucleotides match TRBD1. Germline V gene data show CDR1 as MNHEY and CDR2 as SVGAGI. This CDR3 has 12 residues. The V and J ends lost 5 bases and 4 bases, in that order; junction bases with no gene match: 0. CDR3 coding DNA: TGTGCCAGCAGTACAGGGGGCTATGGCTACACCTTC. It encodes CASSTGGYGYTF.

The chain joins TRBV15 to TRBJ1-2, with a possible D match to TRBD1 (5 bases). The V end was cut by 5 bases, the J end by 6 bases, with 13 bases between. The CDR3 has 13 residues. Germline CDR1 and CDR2: LNHNV and YYDKDF (reference sequence). CDR3 DNA sequence: TGTGCCACCAGCGCCCGGGGGGGAGATGGCTACACCTTC. It translates to CATSARGGDGYTF. The variable domain in full, completed from reference TRBV15 and TRBJ1-2, reads DAMVIQNPRYQVTQFGKPVTLSCSQTLNHNVMYWYQQKSSQAPKLLFHYYDKDFNNEADTPDNFQSRRPNTSFCFLDIRSPGLGDTAMYLCATSARGGDGYTFGSGTRLTVV.

The V gene is TRBV9, the J gene TRBJ1-1; 8 nucleotides agree with TRBD1. The CDR3 runs to 14 residues. CDR1 is SGDLS, CDR2 YYNGEE, per germline. Unmatched junction bases numbered 8, after V lost 4 bases and J lost 6 bases. Here the CDR3 reads CASSREDRVAEAFF. The CDR3 DNA sequence: TGTGCCAGCAGCCGAGAGGACAGGGTGGCTGAAGCTTTCTTT.

The chain carries TRBV6-1 and TRBJ2-1; D perhaps matches TRBD2 (6 bases). Trimming stripped 8 bases from V and 8 bases from J, with 13 bases between. The CDR3 spans 12 residues. Germline values: CDR1 MNHNS, CDR2 SASEGT. CDR3 DNA: TGTGCCAGCGTTGCGGGAAGGGATGAGCAGTTCTTC. Its translation is CASVAGRDEQFF.